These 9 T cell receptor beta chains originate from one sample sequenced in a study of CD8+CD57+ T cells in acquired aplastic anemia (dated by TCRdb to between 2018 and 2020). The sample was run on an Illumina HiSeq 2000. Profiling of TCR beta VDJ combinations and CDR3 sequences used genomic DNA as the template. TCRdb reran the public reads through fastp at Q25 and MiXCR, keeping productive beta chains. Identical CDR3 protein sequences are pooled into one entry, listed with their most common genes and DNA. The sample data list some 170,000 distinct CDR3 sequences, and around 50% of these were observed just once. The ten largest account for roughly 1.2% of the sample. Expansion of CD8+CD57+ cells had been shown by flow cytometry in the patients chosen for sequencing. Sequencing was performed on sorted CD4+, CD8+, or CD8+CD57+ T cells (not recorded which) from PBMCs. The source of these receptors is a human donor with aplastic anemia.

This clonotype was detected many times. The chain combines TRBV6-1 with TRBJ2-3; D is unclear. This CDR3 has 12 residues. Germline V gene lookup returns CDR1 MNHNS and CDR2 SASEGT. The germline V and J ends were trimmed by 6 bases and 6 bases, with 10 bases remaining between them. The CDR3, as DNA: TGTGCCAGCAGCCCCCTTTGGGATACGCAGTATTTT. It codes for CASSPLWDTQYF.

The CDR3 DNA is TGTGCCAGCAGTTATCCCGGGGGGACAGGCTCCTACGAGCAGTACTTC. This gives the protein CASSYPGGTGSYEQYF. The rearrangement uses TRBV2 and TRBJ2-7, with D maybe TRBD1 (8 bases). The germline V gene encodes CDR1 SNHLY and CDR2 FYNNEI. The CDR3 loop spans 16 amino acids. V lost 5 bases to trimming and J lost 0 bases, with 17 bases between them.

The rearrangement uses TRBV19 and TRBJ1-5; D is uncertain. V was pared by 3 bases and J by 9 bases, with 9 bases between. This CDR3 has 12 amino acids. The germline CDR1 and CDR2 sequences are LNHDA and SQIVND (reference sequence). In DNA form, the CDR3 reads TGTGCCAGTAGTATTGCCCACGGGCCCCAGCATTTT. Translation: CASSIAHGPQHF.

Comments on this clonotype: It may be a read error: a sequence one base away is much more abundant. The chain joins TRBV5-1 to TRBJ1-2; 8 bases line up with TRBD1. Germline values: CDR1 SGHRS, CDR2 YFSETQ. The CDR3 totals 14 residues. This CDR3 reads CASRLAGQGSGYTF. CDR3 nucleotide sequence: TGCGCCAGCCGCTTGGCAGGACAGGGCTCCGGCTACACCTTC.

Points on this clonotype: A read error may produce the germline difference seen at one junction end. Written as DNA, the CDR3 is TGTGCCAGCAGCCTCCCTGACAGGGGGAGCACTGAAGCTTCCTTT. Protein product: CASSLPDRGSTEASF. This chain joins TRBV13 and TRBJ1-1; 9 bases map to TRBD1. This CDR3 spans 15 amino acids. CDR1 and CDR2 from the germline V gene are PRHDT and FYEKMQ (reference sequence).

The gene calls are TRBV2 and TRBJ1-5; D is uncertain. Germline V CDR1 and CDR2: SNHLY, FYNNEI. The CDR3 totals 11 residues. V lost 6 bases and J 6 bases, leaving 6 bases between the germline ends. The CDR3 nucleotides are TGTGCCAGCAGGGTGGGTCAGCCCCAGCATTTT. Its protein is CASRVGQPQHF.

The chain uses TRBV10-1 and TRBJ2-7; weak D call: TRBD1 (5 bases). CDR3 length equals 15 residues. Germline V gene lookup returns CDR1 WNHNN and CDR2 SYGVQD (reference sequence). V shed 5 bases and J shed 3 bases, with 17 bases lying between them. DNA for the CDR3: TGCGCCAGCAGTCCCCAAACAGGTGACTTCTACGAGCAGTACTTC. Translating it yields CASSPQTGDFYEQYF.

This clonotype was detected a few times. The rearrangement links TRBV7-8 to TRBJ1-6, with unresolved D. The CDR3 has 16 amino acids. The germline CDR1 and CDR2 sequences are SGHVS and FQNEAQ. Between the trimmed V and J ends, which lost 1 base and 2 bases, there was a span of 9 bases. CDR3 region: CASSLGSQTYNSPLHF. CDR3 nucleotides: TGTGCCAGCAGCTTAGGTAGCCAAACCTATAATTCACCCCTCCACTTT.

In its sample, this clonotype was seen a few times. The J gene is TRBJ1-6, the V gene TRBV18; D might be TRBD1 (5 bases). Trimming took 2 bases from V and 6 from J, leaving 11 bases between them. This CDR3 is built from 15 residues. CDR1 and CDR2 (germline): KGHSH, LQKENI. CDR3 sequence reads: CASSPGAFGNSPLHF. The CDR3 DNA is TGTGCCAGCTCACCAGGGGCTTTCGGTAATTCACCCCTCCACTTT.